Presented here are 20 T cell receptor beta chains from one specimen sequenced in a study of cytomegalovirus exposure and HLA in healthy donors. This PCR relied on a set of 60 Vbeta primers and 13 Jbeta primers. TCRdb's table, derived via immunoSEQ multiplex PCR, lists solely in-frame clones and lacks some. This table holds fewer than 45,000 clones, 90% to 95% found once. The sample comprised PBMCs. These receptors were taken from a woman in her late teens or twenties in good health and CMV-seronegative.

This clone was seen more than once but under ten times. The rearrangement joins TRBV11-3 to TRBJ2-1; D gene unclear. The germline gives CDR1 SGHNT, CDR2 YENEEA. V was shortened by 5 bases and J by 0 bases, with 11 bases between the two germline ends. The CDR3 runs to 15 residues. CDR3 bases: TGTGCCAGCAGCCCCCTCACGAGCTCCTACAATGAGCAGTTCTTC. This sequence encodes CASSPLTSSYNEQFF.

The rearrangement links TRBV4-2 to TRBJ2-1; 7 bases agree with TRBD2. J was trimmed by 6 bases and V by 3 bases; bases with no gene match: 5. Germline CDR1 LGHNA, CDR2 YNFKEQ. The CDR3 extends over 14 amino acids. The CDR3 DNA sequence: TGTGCCAGCAGCCAGGAGAGCGGGATCAATGAGCAGTTCTTC. The encoded protein is CASSQESGINEQFF.

The gene calls are TRBV5-1 and TRBJ2-2; D is perhaps TRBD2 (6 bases). The V and J ends lost 7 bases and 4 bases respectively, with 14 bases between them. This CDR3 comprises 14 residues. CDR1 SGHRS and CDR2 YFSETQ come from the germline V gene. The CDR3 loop is CASGTLGVTGELFF. CDR3 nucleotides: TGCGCCAGCGGGACTCTTGGAGTCACCGGGGAGCTGTTTTTT.

This chain joins TRBV5-1 and TRBJ2-1; 9 bases are a match to TRBD2. The length of the CDR3 is 15 residues. In germline, CDR1 is SGHRS, CDR2 YFSETQ. J gave up 6 bases and V 0 bases, and 4 bases lay outside the gene matches. The CDR3 loop is CASSLGTSESNEQFF. For the CDR3, the DNA is TGCGCCAGCAGCTTGGGGACTAGCGAGAGCAATGAGCAGTTCTTC.

The chain uses TRBV28 and TRBJ2-3; 15 bases fit TRBD2. The CDR3 consists of 16 residues. CDR1 is MDHEN and CDR2 is SYDVKM in the germline V gene. The V gene end was trimmed by 6 bases and the J gene end by 3 bases; junction bases not matched to a gene: 4. CDR3: CASSPGLAGGTDTQYF. The CDR3 bases are TGTGCCAGCAGCCCCGGACTAGCGGGAGGGACAGATACGCAGTATTTT.

The V call is TRBV15, the J call TRBJ1-4; no reliable D call. Germline assignment: CDR1 LNHNV and CDR2 YYDKDF (reference sequence). The CDR3 is made up of 15 amino acids. With 0 bases removed from V and 8 bases from J, the gap between germline ends came to 13 bases. The CDR3 DNA reads TGTGCCACCAGCAGAGATCTAGCAGTCAGCGAAAAACTGTTTTTT. Translating gives CATSRDLAVSEKLFF.

In nucleotides, the CDR3 is TGTGCCAGCAGCGAAGTTGGGAGCGGGATGGGCGAGCAGTACTTC. Translating it yields CASSEVGSGMGEQYF. The chain employs TRBV7-6 and TRBJ2-7; TRBD2 matches 7 bases. CDR1 and CDR2 from the germline V gene are SGHVS and FNYEAQ. CDR3 length: 15 amino acids. V dropped 5 bases and J dropped 6; count of bases not matched to a gene: 13.

The rearrangement joins TRBV4-2 to TRBJ2-5; D might be TRBD2 (6 bases). The assigned J gene may be wrong: the sequence end matches TRBJ2-7 better. Germline loops: CDR1 LGHNA, CDR2 YNFKEQ. CDR3 length: 17 amino acids. The CDR3 protein is CASSPEEGWEIIYEQYF. CDR3 sequence (DNA): TGTGCCAGCAGCCCGGAGGAGGGGTGGGAGATTATCTACGAGCAGTACTTC.

This sequence joins TRBV5-1 and TRBJ1-6; TRBD1 might be the D (5 bases). V was shortened by 0 bases and J by 2 bases, with 9 bases between the two germline ends. Looked up from germline, CDR1 is SGHRS and CDR2 is YFSETQ. The CDR3 runs 16 residues. The CDR3 region is CASSLEPDTYNSPLHF. Written as DNA, the CDR3 is TGCGCCAGCAGCTTGGAACCGGACACCTATAATTCACCCCTCCACTTT.

This rearrangement joins TRBV2 to TRBJ1-5, with TRBD1 matching 8 bases. Germline trimming cut 3 bases from V and 5 bases from J; bases unmatched to any gene: 3. The CDR3 has 14 amino acids. The germline gives CDR1 SNHLY, CDR2 FYNNEI. CDR3 protein: CASSEDREYQPQHF. CDR3 nucleotides: TGTGCCAGCAGTGAGGACAGGGAATATCAGCCCCAGCATTTT.

This chain connects TRBV18 to TRBJ2-7, with TRBD1 matching 9 bases. The end of the DNA is better explained by TRBJ2-1, so the J call may be wrong. Germline V gives CDR1 KGHSH, CDR2 LQKENI. The CDR3 has 15 residues. CDR3 coding DNA: TGTGCCAGCTCACCATCTGGACAGGGGATCGGCGAGCAGTTCTTC. Its protein is CASSPSGQGIGEQFF.

The V call is TRBV19, the J call TRBJ1-1; D might be TRBD1 (5 bases). Trimming cost V 2 bases and J 11 bases, with 12 bases left between them. The CDR3 spans 12 residues. Germline lookup yields CDR1 LNHDA and CDR2 SQIVND (reference sequence). DNA for the CDR3: TGTGCCAGTAGTATAAGGGGACTAGGGGCTTTCTTT. Translating gives CASSIRGLGAFF.

The gene calls are TRBV30 and TRBJ1-1, with 8 bases matching TRBD1. The V gene end was trimmed by 0 bases and the J gene end by 4 bases; junction bases not matched to a gene: 4. The CDR3 runs 14 residues. From germline, CDR1 is GTSNPN and CDR2 SVGIG (reference sequence). The CDR3 sequence: CAWSVGQGATEAFF. CDR3 in DNA: TGTGCCTGGAGTGTAGGACAGGGAGCCACTGAAGCTTTCTTT.

This chain uses TRBV7-9 with TRBJ2-2; D possibly corresponds to TRBD1 (5 bases). Germline V gene sequence: CDR1 SEHNR, CDR2 FQNEAQ (reference sequence). V was clipped by 2 bases and J by 3 bases, with 10 bases between them. CDR3 size: 15 residues. CDR3 amino acids: CASSLPDTYTGELFF. DNA of the CDR3: TGTGCCAGCAGCTTACCGGACACTTACACCGGGGAGCTGTTTTTT.

The chain joins TRBV7-6 to TRBJ1-1; the D is unclear. Germline CDR1 reads SGHVS; CDR2 reads FNYEAQ. V lost 5 bases, J lost 1 base, and 11 bases lay in between. The CDR3 has 14 residues. The CDR3 here is CASSPARQNTEAFF. DNA of the CDR3: TGTGCCAGCAGCCCAGCCCGACAGAACACTGAAGCTTTCTTT.

The rearrangement uses TRBV28 and TRBJ1-1, with D perhaps matching TRBD1 (6 bases). Per germline, CDR1 MDHEN and CDR2 SYDVKM. The length of the CDR3 is 15 residues. Trimming took 4 bases from V and 0 from J, leaving 12 bases between them. CDR3 nucleotides: TGTGCCAGCAGTTCCCCACAGGGTATGAACACTGAAGCTTTCTTT. Encoded protein: CASSSPQGMNTEAFF.

The chain has TRBV14 and TRBJ1-2, with 7 bases aligning to TRBD1. The germline V gene has CDR1 SGHDN and CDR2 FVKESK. Unmatched junction bases numbered 5, after V lost 4 bases and J lost 6 bases. CDR3 length equals 13 residues. The CDR3 here is CASSPRQGDGYTF. DNA of the CDR3: TGTGCCAGCAGCCCCCGACAGGGCGATGGCTACACCTTC.

This clone was seen a single time. The chain combines TRBV29-1 with TRBJ2-7; the D is unclear. The CDR3 covers 13 residues. V was trimmed by 2 bases and J by 2 bases, leaving 10 bases between them. Germline CDR1 and CDR2: SQVTM and ANQGSEA. As DNA, the CDR3 is TGCAGCGTTGAATCAGAAAAAGCCTACGAGCAGTACTTC. It codes for CSVESEKAYEQYF.

The V gene is TRBV7-3, the J gene TRBJ2-2; 10 nucleotides line up with TRBD1. This CDR3 has 17 amino acids. V lost 5 bases to trimming and J lost 2 bases; unmatched junction nucleotides: 8. The V gene's germline CDR1 is SGHTA and CDR2 FQGTGA. DNA for the CDR3: TGTGCCAGCAGCCCGCCGGGACAGGGGAGAAACACCGGGGAGCTGTTTTTT. Amino acids: CASSPPGQGRNTGELFF.

The gene calls are TRBV7-2 and TRBJ2-2; D call uncertain. Germline loops: CDR1 SGHTA, CDR2 FQGNSA. The CDR3 runs 14 residues. The V end lost 4 bases, the J end lost 6 bases, and 12 bases lay between the germline ends. The CDR3 nucleotides are TGTGCCAGCAGCTACATAAGAATCGCCGGGGAGCTGTTTTTT. Translation: CASSYIRIAGELFF.